The clone carrying this T cell receptor (beta chain) was seen a few times. As yet, its antigen is unknown. The authors used template switching to add a universal primer site and gave cDNA unique molecular identifiers. TCRdb independently ran MiXCR on the 5' RACE reads; one entry per CDR3 protein. The sample lists 690,000 or so distinct CDR3 sequences; less than 10% were seen once. All of the donors were Caucasians in good health. These data belong to a study of identical twins. The study's findings and limits: The more abundant beta clonotypes in cord blood had fewer insertions, and memory repertoires did not show this.

The CDR3 is made up of 14 amino acids. CDR1 is LNHNV and CDR2 is YYDKDF in the germline V gene (reference sequence). The V end lost 8 bases, the J end lost 7 bases, and 18 bases lay between the germline ends. The same sample was also studied in work on yellow fever vaccine responses in identical twins. According to that study: Among the twins, the vaccine T cell response reportedly seemed partly convergent and partly personalized.

Specimen: PBMCs. This clonotype was sampled from a woman aged 18-35 years in good health. The chain links TRBV15 to TRBJ2-1, with D maybe TRBD2 (7 bases). The chain's CDR3 is CATSFTGGLNEQFF. In nucleotides, the CDR3 is TGTGCCACCTCCTTTACCGGGGGGCTTAATGAGCAGTTCTTC. The full variable domain, with the rest looked up from reference TRBV15 and TRBJ2-1, is DAMVIQNPRYQVTQFGKPVTLSCSQTLNHNVMYWYQQKSSQAPKLLFHYYDKDFNNEADTPDNFQSRRPNTSFCFLDIRSPGLGDTAMYLCATSFTGGLNEQFFGPGTRLTVL.